The subject of this entry is one T cell receptor beta chain. Its antigen remains unidentified. The sample comes from a study of cytomegalovirus exposure and HLA in healthy donors. Study findings and constraints: The study recorded about 160 TCR beta chains that were cytomegalovirus-associated.

The V gene's germline CDR1 is SQVTM and CDR2 ANQGSEA. The CDR3 extends over 16 amino acids. The V gene end was trimmed by 4 bases and the J gene end by 2 bases; junction bases not matched to a gene: 12. Primers: 60 Vbeta forward and 13 Jbeta reverse. Generated by immunoSEQ multiplex PCR, the TCRdb table keeps only in-frame clones and is missing some. The sample includes tens of thousands of clones, 78% of them seen just once. Sequencing was performed on PBMCs. The clonotype was recovered from a man between 18 and 35 years old in good health and CMV-seropositive. The chain recombines TRBV29-1 with TRBJ2-3, with 7 bases aligning to TRBD2. The CDR3 coding sequence is TGCAGCGTTGTACCGTTCGAAGCGGGATTCACAGATACGCAGTATTTT. Protein: CSVVPFEAGFTDTQYF.